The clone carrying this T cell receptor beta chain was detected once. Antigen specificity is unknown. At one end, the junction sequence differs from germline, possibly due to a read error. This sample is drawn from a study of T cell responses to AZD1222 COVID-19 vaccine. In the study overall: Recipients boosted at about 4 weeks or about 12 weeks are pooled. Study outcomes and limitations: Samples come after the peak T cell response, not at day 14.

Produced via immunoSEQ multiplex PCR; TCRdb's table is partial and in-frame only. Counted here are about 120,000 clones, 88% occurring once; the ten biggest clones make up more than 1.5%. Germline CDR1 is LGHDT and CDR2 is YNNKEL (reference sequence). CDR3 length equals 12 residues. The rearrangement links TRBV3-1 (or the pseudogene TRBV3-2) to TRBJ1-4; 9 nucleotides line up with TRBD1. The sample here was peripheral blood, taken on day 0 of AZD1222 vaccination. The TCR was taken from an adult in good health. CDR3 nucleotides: TGTGCCAGCAGCCAAGATGGGGGGACAGGGACTTTT. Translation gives CASSQDGGTGTF.